Listed here are 10 T cell receptor beta chains from one sample, sequenced in a study of beta chain bispecific antibodies for T cell cancers. These TCRs are of unknown antigen specificity. Either OKT3 anti-CD3 antibody or CD3/CD28 beads expanded T cells from blood mononuclear cells over 3 days. TCRdb passed the 5' RACE reads through MiXCR, listing each CDR3 protein once. The data show 20,000 or so distinct CDR3 sequences, approximately 2.5% seen once. Study-wide results and caveats: The leukemia cells, rather than normal T cells, gave most of the targeted TRBV signal.

The specimen sequenced was healthy donor T cells cultured with leukemia cells. These receptors all stem from a human donor in good health. Some clones in this sample may be carry-over from other donors' samples.

This clonotype was seen a few times. The chain employs TRBV12-5 and TRBJ1-1; D is possibly TRBD1 (6 bases). Trimming took off 6 bases at V and 3 bases at J, with 17 bases between the two ends. Germline V gene data show CDR1 as LGHNT and CDR2 as FRNRAP. The CDR3 extends over 15 amino acids. CDR3 DNA sequence: TGTGCTAGTGGCACTAACAGGGAAGGGGACACTGAAGCTTTCTTT. This gives the protein CASGTNREGDTEAFF.

This clonotype was observed a few times. The chain links TRBV4-1 to TRBJ2-5; D is perhaps TRBD1 or TRBD2 (5 bases each). This CDR3 is 16 amino acids long. Germline values: CDR1 MGHRA, CDR2 YSYEKL. Trimming stripped 3 bases from V and 2 bases from J, with 16 bases between. This CDR3 reads CASSQEPGTIQETQYF. CDR3 DNA sequence: TGCGCCAGCAGCCAGGAGCCCGGGACGATACAAGAGACCCAGTACTTC.

This clonotype has a count of ten or more. The chain joins TRBV5-5 to TRBJ1-5; D is unresolved. The CDR3 loop spans 15 amino acids. Germline V gene lookup returns CDR1 SGHKS and CDR2 YYEKEE (reference sequence). The ends were cut back, 4 bases at V and 1 base at J, with 12 bases in the middle. The CDR3 DNA follows: TGTGCCAGCAGCCGTACCCCGGGGAGCAATCAGCCCCAGCATTTT. It translates to CASSRTPGSNQPQHF.

This clonotype was seen ten or more times. The chain carries TRBV12-3 or TRBV12-4 and TRBJ1-5; D gene ambiguous. The CDR3 has 15 residues. V lost 2 bases and J lost 0, with 8 bases in between. The CDR3 nucleotides read TGTGCCAGCAGTTTATCTTGGATTAGCAATCAGCCCCAGCATTTT. Its protein is CASSLSWISNQPQHF.

In its sample, this clonotype was seen many times. V and J are TRBV2 and TRBJ1-5; D unclear. The CDR3 is 17 residues long. Trimming removed 8 bases from V and 1 base from J, with 21 bases in between. CDR1 is SNHLY, CDR2 FYNNEI, per germline. CDR3 region: CASDQKRTDASNQPQHF. CDR3 nucleotides: TGTGCCAGCGACCAAAAAAGGACGGACGCGAGCAATCAGCCCCAGCATTTT. Full variable domain (rest looked up from reference TRBV2 and TRBJ1-5): EPEVTQTPSHQVTQMGQEVILRCVPISNHLYFYWYRQILGQKVEFLVSFYNNEISEKSEIFDDQFSVERPDGSNFTLKIRSTKLEDSAMYFCASDQKRTDASNQPQHFGDGTRLSIL.

Ten or more counts support this clonotype. The V and J genes are TRBV27 and TRBJ2-7; D call uncertain. Trimming shortened V by 4 bases and J by 3 bases, and 16 bases separated the two germline ends. The CDR3 has 15 residues. Germline assignment: CDR1 MNHEY and CDR2 SMNVEV (reference sequence). The CDR3 protein is CASSSTNQPLYEQYF. In DNA form, the CDR3 reads TGTGCCAGCAGTTCCACAAACCAACCCCTCTACGAGCAGTACTTC.

This clonotype appeared many times. The rearrangement joins TRBV19 to TRBJ2-1, with 8 positions matching TRBD2. J gave up 2 bases and V 6 bases, and 6 bases lay outside the gene matches. Germline V gives CDR1 LNHDA, CDR2 SQIVND (reference sequence). The CDR3 length is 15 residues. In DNA form, the CDR3 reads TGTGCCAGTAGCGAAACTAGCGGACCCTACAATGAGCAGTTCTTC. Protein sequence: CASSETSGPYNEQFF.

This clonotype was seen many times. The V and J genes are TRBV24-1 and TRBJ1-5; no clear D. CDR1 is KGHDR and CDR2 is SFDVKD in the germline V gene. Trimming removed 2 bases at V and 2 bases at J, with 6 bases between. The CDR3 length is 14 residues. DNA of the CDR3: TGTGCCACCAGTGATTCCTCGGGCAATCAGCCCCAGCATTTT. It specifies CATSDSSGNQPQHF.

This clonotype was detected ten times or more. The rearrangement uses TRBV5-4 and TRBJ2-7, with TRBD2 matching over 7 bases. There are 14 residues in the CDR3. The V gene's germline CDR1 is SGHNT and CDR2 YYREEE (reference sequence). The ends lost 3 bases at V and 0 bases at J; junction bases unmatched: 3. The CDR3: CASSSRDYSYEQYF. CDR3 coding DNA: TGTGCCAGCAGCTCCCGGGACTACTCCTACGAGCAGTACTTC.

This clonotype was seen at least ten times. V is TRBV29-1 and J is TRBJ2-7; 8 nucleotides agree with TRBD1. The CDR3 is 13 residues long. CDR1 and CDR2 from the germline V gene are SQVTM and ANQGSEA. Trimming removed 7 bases from V and 3 bases from J; junction bases left unmatched: 8. This CDR3 reads CSARTGTSYEQYF. The DNA of the CDR3 is TGCAGCGCCAGGACAGGGACGAGCTACGAGCAGTACTTC.